This TCR beta chain was sequenced in a study of CXCR3-negative and CXCR3-positive naive CD8 T cells. The study made its TRB cDNA libraries by 5' RACE, adding UMI labels. TCRdb reanalyzed the 5' RACE reads and collapses them to one entry per CDR3 protein, without DNA. This listing includes 50,000 to 60,000 distinct CDR3 sequences. The CDR3 has 12 amino acids. Per germline, CDR1 SQVTM and CDR2 ANQGSEA. The chain is built from TRBV29-1 and TRBJ2-7; TCRdb picks TRBD1, but there is no DNA to check that call. The source material was naive CXCR3- CD8+ T cells from blood. Subset: CD45RO-CCR7+CD27+CD95- naive CD8+ T cells lacking CXCR3 (TNR3-). The clonotype originates from a human donor in good health. Some clones in this sample may be carry-over from other donors' samples. The chain's CDR3 is CSVIRESYEQYF.